Listed below are T cell receptor beta chains from one sample, sequenced in a study of blood T cells in healthy people across ages. MiXCR was run by TCRdb on the 5' RACE reads, yielding one entry per CDR3 protein. The table records around 1,600,000 distinct CDR3 sequences, roughly two fifths of them present only once. The sample was blood. Source of these receptors: a woman under 30 in good health. The conserved cysteine and the conserved F or W are not part of the CDR3 here.

j_call | v_call | cdr3_aa
TRBJ2-7 | TRBV28 | ASTRVDSYEQY
. | TRBV10-3 | AISESVAGSRPSYNEQY
TRBJ2-5 | TRBV6-2/TRBV6-3 | ASSYWKETQY
TRBJ2-7 | TRBV30 | AWSVGVHYEQY
TRBJ2-3 | TRBV30 | AWSGVRGTDTQY
TRBJ1-2 | TRBV12-3/TRBV12-4 | ASSLKGVDYGYT
TRBJ2-5 | TRBV27 | ASAHLVTGPETQY
TRBJ1-2 | TRBV25-1 | ASTRGFNYGYT
TRBJ2-7 | TRBV4-1 | ASSQVGDMIGEQY
TRBJ2-7 | TRBV19 | ASRDLYAQY
TRBJ2-1 | TRBV28 | ASATSSVPYNEQF
TRBJ2-5 | TRBV20-1 | SARTSGKAQY
TRBJ2-3 | TRBV20-1 | SARSGAYTDTQY
TRBJ1-2 | TRBV20-1 | SATEGIRGYT
TRBJ1-2 | TRBV20-1 | SARTGLFYGYT
TRBJ2-3 | TRBV20-1 | RAGLAAPDTQY
TRBJ1-1 | TRBV29-1 | SVQRGGGSGGTEAF
TRBJ2-1 | TRBV3-1 | ATRPRASGNEQF
TRBJ2-7 | TRBV20-1 | SATGTVAYEQY
TRBJ1-1 | TRBV29-1 | SVGPLFNTEAF
TRBJ2-3 | TRBV20-1 | SAQPTGFGTDTQY
TRBJ2-1 | TRBV20-1 | SAGGPYNEQF
TRBJ2-3 | TRBV10-3 | AISGGRTSDGDTQY
TRBJ2-7 | TRBV11-2 | ASSPHRDYEQY
TRBJ1-4 | TRBV9 | ASSVAPTGEKLF
TRBJ2-1 | TRBV27 | ASSLLDEQF
. | TRBV3-1 | ATSQASGVTSKQY
TRBJ1-5 | TRBV20-1 | SAKRDRGTFQPQH
. | TRBV7-8 | ASSLAGTRNFYEQY
TRBJ2-3 | TRBV7-6 | ASSLLTGAPDTQY
TRBJ2-6 | TRBV9 | ASSPSGSSGANVLT
TRBJ2-1 | TRBV6-5 | ASSLIAGVDEQF
TRBJ1-2 | TRBV5-1 | ASSLEPSGGYT
TRBJ1-4 | TRBV20-1 | SASIRRGNEKLF
TRBJ1-2 | TRBV7-2 | ASSLNRLNYGYT
TRBJ2-5 | TRBV7-2 | ASSLGKGAGGRNEQY
TRBJ1-2 | TRBV5-1 | ASSPAGQGYNYGYT
TRBJ1-2 | TRBV20-1 | SARVGGRNYGYT
TRBJ2-7 | TRBV12-3/TRBV12-4 | ASSFDWAGYEQY
TRBJ1-1 | TRBV12-3/TRBV12-4 | ASTSGLSVDEAF
TRBJ1-1 | TRBV27 | ASSLNHNRDSEAF
TRBJ2-7 | TRBV4-1 | ASSQLTAYEQY
TRBJ2-3 | TRBV3-1 | ASSQGGWQY
TRBJ1-2 | TRBV4-1 | ASSQEPRRGPGGYT
TRBJ1-1 | TRBV5-1 | ASSYRGLDTEAF
TRBJ2-3 | TRBV20-1 | RVGGQTDTQY
TRBJ2-7 | TRBV7-2 | ASSLGTSVGEQY
TRBJ2-3 | TRBV2 | ASSESSGSAHTQY
TRBJ1-1 | TRBV6-1 | ASCPSVGAYIMNTEAF
TRBJ1-1 | TRBV4-3 | ASSPTEGRGNTEAF
TRBJ2-7 | TRBV28 | ASSPSLGTRFGYEQY
TRBJ2-3 | TRBV29-1 | SAPRGSAIDAQY
TRBJ2-2 | TRBV6-5 | ASSSTGPTGELF
TRBJ2-3 | TRBV7-9 | ASSFQGGADTQY